Each of the 14 T cell receptor beta chains below was sequenced from the same sample in a study of cytomegalovirus exposure and HLA in healthy donors. PCR used 60 Vbeta primers and 13 Jbeta primers. Sequencing used immunoSEQ multiplex PCR; TCRdb keeps in-frame clones, though not all of them. The sample lists tens of thousands of clones; about 78% were seen once. Sequencing was done on a sample of PBMCs. The receptors were sampled from a woman in her 40s in good health and CMV-seropositive.

The gene calls are TRBV2 and TRBJ2-1; D is ambiguous. The germline V gene encodes CDR1 SNHLY and CDR2 FYNNEI. The CDR3 sequence is 15 residues long. V was shortened by 1 base and J by 1 base, with 8 bases between the two germline ends. CDR3: CASSEGPTSYNEQFF. DNA for the CDR3: TGTGCCAGCAGTGAAGGACCGACATCCTACAATGAGCAGTTCTTC.

The chain couples TRBV6-5 to TRBJ1-1; TRBD1 aligns across 7 bases. J was trimmed by 5 bases and V by 5 bases; bases with no gene match: 2. The CDR3 runs 12 residues. Germline V gene data show CDR1 as MNHEY and CDR2 as SVGAGI. The CDR3 here is CASSPDRTEAFF. CDR3 coding DNA: TGTGCCAGCAGTCCGGACAGGACTGAAGCTTTCTTT.

This rearrangement joins TRBV10-3 to TRBJ2-3; the match to TRBD2 covers 9 bases. The CDR3 runs to 16 residues. Looked up from germline, CDR1 is ENHRY and CDR2 is SYGVKD. V shed 2 bases and J 4 bases; nucleotides not matched to a gene: 7. The CDR3 spells CAISETAGGISDTQYF. In DNA, the CDR3 is TGTGCCATCAGTGAGACGGCGGGGGGGATTTCAGATACGCAGTATTTT.

This clone appeared a single time. CDR3 nucleotide sequence: TGTGCCAGCAACCAGGGACAGTCGATCAATCAGCCCCAGCATTTT. It translates to CASNQGQSINQPQHF. The rearrangement joins TRBV21-1 to TRBJ1-5; the table names TRBD1, a call not compared with the DNA. TRBV21-1 is a documented pseudogene. This CDR3 has 15 residues.

About this clone itself: An end of the junction differs from the germline gene, which may be a read error. The chain combines TRBV5-3 with TRBJ2-1, with 10 bases identical to TRBD2. TRBV5-3 is an ORF, and what it does is uncertain. This CDR3 has 14 residues. DNA for the CDR3: TGTGCCAGAAGCGGGAGGACATTAGCGGGGGGCGAGCTCTTC. Its protein is CARSGRTLAGGELF.

This chain uses TRBV5-6 with TRBJ1-2; the D gene is possibly TRBD1 (6 bases). V lost 2 bases, J lost 6 bases, and 11 bases lay in between. This CDR3 has 13 residues. CDR1 is SGHDT, CDR2 YYEEEE, per germline. Written as DNA, the CDR3 is TGTGCCAGCAGCTTACAGGGCAAAAATGGCTACACCTTC. It translates to CASSLQGKNGYTF.

The chain links TRBV15 to TRBJ1-5; a weak D match, TRBD1 (5 bases). The V end lost 0 bases, the J end lost 6 bases, and 12 bases lay between the germline ends. CDR1 and CDR2 (germline): LNHNV, YYDKDF (reference sequence). The CDR3 covers 15 residues. CDR3 residues: CATSREGGVTQPQHF. The DNA for the CDR3 is TGTGCCACCAGCAGAGAGGGGGGAGTCACTCAGCCCCAGCATTTT. The full variable domain, completed using reference TRBV15 and TRBJ1-5, is DAMVIQNPRYQVTQFGKPVTLSCSQTLNHNVMYWYQQKSSQAPKLLFHYYDKDFNNEADTPDNFQSRRPNTSFCFLDIRSPGLGDTAMYLCATSREGGVTQPQHFGDGTRLSIL.

V is TRBV4-1 and J is TRBJ1-1; TRBD1 matches at 7 bases. The V gene's germline CDR1 is MGHRA and CDR2 YSYEKL. CDR3 length: 16 residues. J gave up 0 bases and V 3 bases, and 7 bases lay outside the gene matches. CDR3 sequence (DNA): TGCGCCAGCAGCCAGGGCAGGGGACAGCTGAACACTGAAGCTTTCTTT. This codes for CASSQGRGQLNTEAFF.

This chain connects TRBV2 to TRBJ2-6; 12 positions match TRBD1. Per germline, CDR1 SNHLY and CDR2 FYNNEI. V was clipped by 8 bases and J by 3 bases; unmatched bases: 2. There are 15 residues in the CDR3. The CDR3 protein is CASRDRGRGANVLTF. The CDR3 DNA reads as TGTGCCAGCCGGGACAGGGGGCGTGGGGCCAACGTCCTGACTTTC.

This rearrangement joins TRBV7-9 to TRBJ1-1; D is perhaps TRBD1 (6 bases). Germline lookup yields CDR1 SEHNR and CDR2 FQNEAQ (reference sequence). Trimming pared 3 bases from V and 1 base from J, leaving 9 bases between. The CDR3 is 14 amino acids. The CDR3 DNA sequence: TGTGCCAGCAGCTTGGGGGCTGGGAACACTGAAGCTTTCTTT. This encodes CASSLGAGNTEAFF.

The chain combines TRBV18 with TRBJ2-7; 10 nucleotides agree with TRBD1. The CDR3 covers 15 residues. The ends lost 3 bases at V and 7 bases at J; junction bases unmatched: 9. The germline V gene encodes CDR1 KGHSH and CDR2 LQKENI. Written as DNA, the CDR3 is TGTGCCAGCTCACCCGAGACAGGGGGCGCGGGGGAGCAGTACTTC. Translated: CASSPETGGAGEQYF.

In this sample, this clone turned up once. The V gene is TRBV11-3, the J gene TRBJ2-7, with a possible D match to TRBD1 (5 bases). The germline V and J ends were trimmed by 2 bases and 6 bases, with 8 bases remaining between them. The CDR3 totals 12 residues. Germline loops: CDR1 SGHNT, CDR2 YENEEA. For the CDR3, the DNA is TGTGCCAGCAGCTTAAGGGGCAGCGAGCAGTACTTC. Protein: CASSLRGSEQYF.

The chain employs TRBV5-1 and TRBJ2-3; 9 nucleotides line up with TRBD2. This CDR3 spans 16 amino acids. V was pared by 0 bases and J by 1 base, with 3 bases of the junction left unmatched. Germline CDR1 and CDR2: SGHRS and YFSETQ. The CDR3 spells CASSLVASGGTDTQYF. DNA for the CDR3: TGCGCCAGCAGCTTGGTGGCTAGCGGGGGCACAGATACGCAGTATTTT. Supplemented by reference TRBV5-1 and TRBJ2-3, the full variable domain reads KAGVTQTPRYLIKTRGQQVTLSCSPISGHRSVSWYQQTPGQGLQFLFEYFSETQRNKGNFPGRFSGRQFSNSRSEMNVSTLELGDSALYLCASSLVASGGTDTQYFGPGTRLTVL.

The rearrangement uses TRBV11-2 and TRBJ2-3, with 7 bases fitting TRBD2. This CDR3 comprises 18 residues. The germline V gene encodes CDR1 SGHAT and CDR2 FQNNGV. Trimming at V came to 1 base and at J to 3 bases, leaving 13 bases not matched to a gene. This CDR3 is CASSLGGTGGRGTDTQYF. Written as DNA, the CDR3 is TGTGCCAGCAGCTTAGGTGGGACGGGAGGCCGGGGGACAGATACGCAGTATTTT.